This T cell receptor (beta chain) emerged from a study of T cell clones after liver transplantation. A remark on this clone: The junction departs from germline at one end; a sequencing error may be responsible.

The table came from immunoSEQ multiplex PCR; TCRdb's copy has only in-frame clones and leaves some out. The sample gives about 72,000 clones, 90% of which show up once; roughly 2.7% is in the top ten. This specimen was CD4+ T cells from blood, taken before liver transplant. The sequence was obtained from a human donor who received a liver transplant.

CDR3 nucleotide sequence: TGCAGCGCTGAAGCGAACACTGAAGCTTTCTTT. Residues: CSAEANTEAFF. V and J are TRBV29-1 and TRBJ1-1; D is ambiguous. The germline gives CDR1 SQVTM, CDR2 ANQGSEA. This CDR3 contains 11 residues.